The sequence of this TCR beta chain was determined in a study of blood T cells in healthy people across ages. Study outcomes and limitations: In long-lived donors, naive CD4+ cell counts and diversity exceeded those of aged donors. It was held that the diversity estimates obtained from one million T cells were underestimates. Across the age range, TCR beta diversity per million T cells fell in a roughly linear way.

A second about 6 to 12 cycle PCR used barcoded and J-beta primers. A template-switch adaptor with 12 random nucleotides tagged each cDNA molecule. TCRdb analysed the 5' RACE reads with MiXCR anew, one entry per CDR3 protein. Of around 1,700,000 distinct CDR3 sequences listed, 28% were seen once; the top ten hold more than 6%. The ends were cut back, 6 bases at V and 0 bases at J, with 15 bases in the middle. CDR3 length equals 15 residues. Germline V gives CDR1 DFQATT, CDR2 SNEGSKA (reference sequence). A remark on this clonotype: Its antigen is not known.

The sample consisted of blood. V is TRBV20-1 and J is TRBJ2-1; D is possibly TRBD2 (6 bases). The origin of this receptor is a woman in her 30s in good health. This chain's CDR3 is CSAGPGLSSYNEQFF. The CDR3 DNA is TGCAGTGCGGGCCCGGGACTCAGCTCCTACAATGAGCAGTTCTTC.